A selection of T cell receptor beta chains follows, all from one sample in a study of cytomegalovirus exposure and HLA in healthy donors. Clones were read by immunoSEQ multiplex PCR, and TCRdb kept only the in-frame ones, dropping some. Of 250,000 to 300,000 clones listed, 70% to 90% were seen once; the top ten hold roughly 2%. The sequenced sample consisted of PBMCs. These receptors came from a woman between 40 and 55 years old in good health and CMV-seropositive. Both conserved end residues are part of each CDR3. D genes are given only for firm matches. Size values are once, few and many counts, or a class for expanded clones, and some rows have none.

d_call,v_call,clone_size,j_call,cdr3_nt,cdr3_aa
TRBD1,TRBV11-3,.,TRBJ2-7,TGTGCCAGCAGGGCGGGACAGGGGAAGATCGAGCAGTACTTC,CASRAGQGKIEQYF
.,TRBV28,.,TRBJ1-1,TGTGCCAGCAGTTTAGAGTACACTGAAGCTTTCTTT,CASSLEYTEAFF
TRBD1,TRBV12-5,few,TRBJ2-7,TGTGCTAGTGGTTCCACAGGGGGCTCGCAATACGAGCAGTACTTC,CASGSTGGSQYEQYF
.,TRBV2,.,TRBJ1-6,TGTGCCAGCAGTCAGACAGACCGAAATTCACCCCTCCACTTT,CASSQTDRNSPLHF
.,TRBV25-1,.,TRBJ2-7,TGTGCCAGCAGTTGGAGGGAGAACTACGAGCAGTACTTC,CASSWRENYEQYF
.,TRBV28,.,TRBJ1-1,TGTGCCAGCAGTTCCGAGGGTAGCCGCACTGAAGCTTTCTTT,CASSSEGSRTEAFF
TRBD1,TRBV10-3,once,TRBJ2-7,TGTGCCATCAGTGACTCGGACAGGGCTACTTCCTACGAGCAGTACTTC,CAISDSDRATSYEQYF
.,TRBV7-2,.,TRBJ2-1,TGTGCCAGCAGCTTAGGGCCGTCGGCGGGCGGTGAGCAGTTCTTC,CASSLGPSAGGEQFF
TRBD1,TRBV19,few,TRBJ1-5,TGTGCCAGTAGCCCATCGACAGGGACCAATCAGCCCCAGCATTTT,CASSPSTGTNQPQHF
TRBD1,TRBV5-6,.,TRBJ2-7,TGTGCCAGCAGTTCCACATTGGACAGGGCCGACTACGAGCAGTACTTC,CASSSTLDRADYEQYF
.,TRBV7-6,.,TRBJ2-2,TGTGCCAGCAGCTTAGGCTTAGGGGGCACCGGGGAGCTGTTTTTT,CASSLGLGGTGELFF
.,TRBV5-4,.,TRBJ2-1,TGTGCCAGTGGAATCCAGCGGGGTCAGGGGTACAATGAGCAGTTCTTC,CASGIQRGQGYNEQFF
TRBD1,TRBV27,.,TRBJ2-3,TGTGCCAGCAGTAGTCGGACAGGATCAGATACGCAGTATTTT,CASSSRTGSDTQYF
TRBD2,TRBV10-3,.,TRBJ2-7,TGTGCCATCAGTCCGGGACTAGCCTTACTCAAGGGGTCCTACGAGCAGTACTTC,CAISPGLALLKGSYEQYF
.,TRBV29-1,.,TRBJ1-5,TGCAGCGTTGAAGGGAGGGAGGGCCAGCCCCAGCATTTT,CSVEGREGQPQHF
.,TRBV27,.,TRBJ1-5,TGTGCCAGCAGTCCCTCAGGCCATAGCAATCAGCCCCAGCATTTT,CASSPSGHSNQPQHF
TRBD2,TRBV4-2,.,TRBJ2-2,TGTGCCAGCAGCCAAGAAATTCCCGGGGGTAGCGGGATGGCCGGGGAGCTGTTTTTT,CASSQEIPGGSGMAGELFF
TRBD1,TRBV18,.,TRBJ2-7,TGTGCCAGCTCACCAGACCTGACAGGGACCTACGAGCAGTACTTC,CASSPDLTGTYEQYF
.,TRBV5-7,.,TRBJ1-2,TGTGCCAGCAGCTTGAACGAACGGGACATCACGATTGGGGGCTACACCTTC,CASSLNERDITIGGYTF
.,TRBV4-3,.,TRBJ2-5,TGCGCCAGCAGCCACGGTAGGACAGAGAATCAAGAGACCCAGTACTTC,CASSHGRTENQETQYF
TRBD1,TRBV5-1,.,TRBJ2-5,TGCGCCAGCGGGACAGGCGATAAAGAGACCCAGTACTTC,CASGTGDKETQYF
.,TRBV7-9,.,TRBJ1-5,TGTGCCAGCAGCCATAAGCTCGGACTGGGAATCAATCAGCCCCAGCATTTT,CASSHKLGLGINQPQHF
TRBD1,TRBV6-5,.,TRBJ1-2,TGTGCCAGCAGTTACTCTGGACAGGGAAGGGTGTATGGCTACACCTTC,CASSYSGQGRVYGYTF
.,TRBV7-9,.,TRBJ1-5,TGTGCCAGCACCCCTATGGGGGGAAGCAATCAGCCCCAGCATTTT,CASTPMGGSNQPQHF
.,TRBV4-3,.,TRBJ2-1,TGCGCCAGCAGCCAAGAAGCCCAGCGGGCCTCCTACAATGAGCAGTTCTTC,CASSQEAQRASYNEQFF
.,TRBV7-9,.,TRBJ2-1,TGTGCCAGCAGCTTTTGGGTCGGGAGCTCCTACAATGAGCAGTTCTTC,CASSFWVGSSYNEQFF
TRBD2,TRBV25-1,once,TRBJ2-7,TGTGCCAGCAGTGATGGGAGGGGTCCCCTCGAGCAGTACTTC,CASSDGRGPLEQYF
TRBD1,TRBV2,.,TRBJ2-1,TGTGCCAGCAGTGAAATGGCCAGGGGGCTGGTCTTGGATGAGCAGTTCTTC,CASSEMARGLVLDEQFF
.,TRBV19,.,TRBJ1-2,TGTGCCAGTGGAGGGTTATATGATGGCTACACCTTC,CASGGLYDGYTF
.,TRBV5-4,once,TRBJ2-1,TGTGCCAGCAGCCGGGACTTATCTAATGAGCAGTTCTTC,CASSRDLSNEQFF
.,TRBV9,.,TRBJ2-7,TGTGCCAGCAGCGCCTTGGAGCGGGCCTACGAGCAGTACTTC,CASSALERAYEQYF